A single sample is the source of the 9 T cell receptor beta chains below, sequenced in a study of blood T cells in healthy people across ages. Through a sample-barcoded 5' primer and a J-beta primer mix, a second PCR was run for roughly 7 to 11 cycles. TCRdb used MiXCR to reprocess the 5' RACE reads, holding one entry per CDR3 protein. The repertoire consists of hundreds of thousands of distinct CDR3 sequences, with 20% to 25% occurring once and the leading ten covering roughly 3.9%. Sequenced input: blood. These receptors all stem from a man aged 65-85 years in good health.

This chain joins TRBV5-1 and TRBJ2-1, with 10 bases aligning to TRBD2. V dropped 3 bases and J dropped 7; count of bases not matched to a gene: 16. CDR1 SGHRS and CDR2 YFSETQ come from the germline V gene. There are 18 residues in the CDR3. CDR3 protein: CASSWGGTSANILNEQFF. The CDR3, as DNA: TGCGCCAGCAGCTGGGGCGGGACTAGCGCCAACATATTGAATGAGCAGTTCTTC. Complete variable domain (other parts from reference TRBV5-1 and TRBJ2-1): KAGVTQTPRYLIKTRGQQVTLSCSPISGHRSVSWYQQTPGQGLQFLFEYFSETQRNKGNFPGRFSGRQFSNSRSEMNVSTLELGDSALYLCASSWGGTSANILNEQFFGPGTRLTVL.

The chain recombines TRBV3-1 with TRBJ1-5, with D unresolved. V lost 4 bases to trimming and J lost 3 bases, with 7 bases between them. The CDR3 has 13 amino acids. Germline loops: CDR1 LGHDT, CDR2 YNNKEL (reference sequence). Written as DNA, the CDR3 is TGTGCCAGCAGCCCGGGGTTCAATCAGCCCCAGCATTTT. This translates into CASSPGFNQPQHF. Using reference TRBV3-1 and TRBJ1-5 for the parts outside the CDR3, the full variable domain is DTAVSQTPKYLVTQMGNDKSIKCEQNLGHDTMYWYKQDSKKFLKIMFSYNNKELIINETVPNRFSPKSPDKAHLNLHINSLELGDSAVYFCASSPGFNQPQHFGDGTRLSIL.

The rearrangement joins TRBV29-1 to TRBJ2-5; 8 nucleotides agree with TRBD2. The DNA end is more similar to TRBJ2-7, so the J call may be wrong. Germline CDR1 SQVTM, CDR2 ANQGSEA. This CDR3 contains 13 residues. CDR3 nucleotide sequence: TGCAGCGGGGGTAGCGGGATGTCCTACGAGCAGTACTTC. Its protein product is CSGGSGMSYEQYF.

This CDR3 is CSAPGQMNTEAFF. In nucleotides, the CDR3 is TGCAGTGCGCCGGGACAGATGAACACTGAAGCTTTCTTT. The chain couples TRBV20-1 to TRBJ1-1; 7 bases align to TRBD1. V lost 6 bases to trimming and J lost 0 bases; unmatched junction nucleotides: 4. This CDR3 comprises 13 residues. Germline loops: CDR1 DFQATT, CDR2 SNEGSKA (reference sequence).

To note about this clonotype: This likely comes from a read error, as the CDR3 has no conserved phenylalanine or tryptophan at its end. The V gene is TRBV7-2, the J gene TRBJ2-5, with 7 bases identical to TRBD1. In germline, CDR1 is SGHTA, CDR2 FQGNSA. The CDR3 is 14 amino acids. V was pared by 3 bases and J by 3 bases, with 4 bases of the junction left unmatched. CDR3 sequence: CASSFWQGEETQYL. The CDR3, as DNA: TGTGCCAGCAGCTTTTGGCAGGGGGAAGAGACCCAGTACCTC.

A word on this clonotype: At one of its ends the junction is not consistent with the germline gene, which may arise from a read error. The genes are TRBV27 and TRBJ2-1; the D is unclear. This CDR3 has 13 amino acids. Germline values: CDR1 MNHEY, CDR2 SMNVEV (reference sequence). Written as DNA, the CDR3 is TGTGCCAGCAGTTTATTCTCCTGCAATGAGCAGTTCTTC. Amino acids: CASSLFSCNEQFF.

Details on this clonotype: One junction end does not reproduce the germline sequence, and a read error may be involved. The chain uses TRBV7-2 and TRBJ2-3, with D tentatively TRBD1 or TRBD2 (5 bases each). The CDR3 extends over 13 amino acids. CDR1 and CDR2 from the germline V gene are SGHTA and FQGNSA. The chain's CDR3 is CAGSAGDGGTQYF. The CDR3 nucleotides are TGTGCCGGCAGCGCTGGCGATGGGGGTACGCAGTATTTT.

This clonotype has more than one count but fewer than ten. CDR3 coding DNA: TGCGCCAGCAGCCAAACCCCTCGGGGCGGGAGGGTTATAGCCAAAAACATTCAGTACTTC. Its protein is CASSQTPRGGRVIAKNIQYF. The chain uses TRBV4-1 and TRBJ2-4; 9 bases are shared with TRBD2. With 2 bases clipped from V and 0 bases from J, the junction kept 14 bases outside the gene matches. This CDR3 is 20 amino acids long. CDR1 is MGHRA and CDR2 is YSYEKL in the germline V gene.

The CDR3 DNA follows: TGTGCTAGTGGTTTCTCGCGGCCTAGCTCCTACAATGAGCAGTTCTTC. It yields the protein CASGFSRPSSYNEQFF. The genes are TRBV12-5 and TRBJ2-1; D gene uncertain. The CDR3 consists of 16 residues. V was trimmed by 3 bases and J by 0 bases, leaving 12 bases between them. CDR1 is LGHNT, CDR2 FRNRAP, per germline.